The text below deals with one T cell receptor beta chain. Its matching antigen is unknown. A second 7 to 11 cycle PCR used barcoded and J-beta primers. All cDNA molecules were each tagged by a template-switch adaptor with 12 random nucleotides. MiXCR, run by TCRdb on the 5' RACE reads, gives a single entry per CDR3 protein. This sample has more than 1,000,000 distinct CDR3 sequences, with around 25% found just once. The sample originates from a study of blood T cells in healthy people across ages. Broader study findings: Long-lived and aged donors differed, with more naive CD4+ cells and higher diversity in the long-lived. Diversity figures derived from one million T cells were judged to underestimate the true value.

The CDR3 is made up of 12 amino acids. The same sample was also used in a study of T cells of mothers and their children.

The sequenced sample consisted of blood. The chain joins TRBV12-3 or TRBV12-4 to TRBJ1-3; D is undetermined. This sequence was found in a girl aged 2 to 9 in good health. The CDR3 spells CGGRASGNTIYF. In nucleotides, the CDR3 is TGTGGAGGCCGGGCCTCTGGAAACACCATATATTTT.